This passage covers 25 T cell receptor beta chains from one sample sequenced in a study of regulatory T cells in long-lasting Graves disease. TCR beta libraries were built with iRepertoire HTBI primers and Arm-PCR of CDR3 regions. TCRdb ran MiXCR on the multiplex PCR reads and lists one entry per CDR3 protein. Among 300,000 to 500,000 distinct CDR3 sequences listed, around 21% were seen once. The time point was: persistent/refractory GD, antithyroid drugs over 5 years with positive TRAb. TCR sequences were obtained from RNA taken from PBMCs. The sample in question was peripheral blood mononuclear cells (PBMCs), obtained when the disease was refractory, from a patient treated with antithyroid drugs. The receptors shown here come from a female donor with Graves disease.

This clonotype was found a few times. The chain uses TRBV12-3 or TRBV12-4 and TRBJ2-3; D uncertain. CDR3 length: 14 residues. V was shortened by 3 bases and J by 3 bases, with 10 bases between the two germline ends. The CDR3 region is CASSFSGRTDTQYF. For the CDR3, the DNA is TGTGCCAGCAGTTTCTCCGGACGGACAGATACGCAGTATTTT.

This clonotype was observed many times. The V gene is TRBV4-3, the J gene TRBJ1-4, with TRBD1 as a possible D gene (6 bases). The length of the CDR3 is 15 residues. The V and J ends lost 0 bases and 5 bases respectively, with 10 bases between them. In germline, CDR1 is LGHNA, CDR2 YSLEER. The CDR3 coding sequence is TGCGCCAGCAGCCAAGATCGGGGGCCGAATGAAAAACTGTTTTTT. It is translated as CASSQDRGPNEKLFF.

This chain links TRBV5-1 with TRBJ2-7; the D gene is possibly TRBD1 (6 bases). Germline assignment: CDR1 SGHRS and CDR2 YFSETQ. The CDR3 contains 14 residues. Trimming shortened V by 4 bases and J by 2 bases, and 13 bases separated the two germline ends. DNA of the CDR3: TGCGCCAGCAGCCCGGGACAACAAACCTACGAGCAGTACTTC. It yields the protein CASSPGQQTYEQYF. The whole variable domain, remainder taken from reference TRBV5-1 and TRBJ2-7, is KAGVTQTPRYLIKTRGQQVTLSCSPISGHRSVSWYQQTPGQGLQFLFEYFSETQRNKGNFPGRFSGRQFSNSRSEMNVSTLELGDSALYLCASSPGQQTYEQYFGPGTRLTVT.

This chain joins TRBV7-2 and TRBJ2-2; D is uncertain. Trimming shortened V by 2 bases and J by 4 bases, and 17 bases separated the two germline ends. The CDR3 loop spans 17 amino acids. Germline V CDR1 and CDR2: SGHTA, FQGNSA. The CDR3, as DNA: TGTGCCAGCAGCTTAAAATTTTTCAGTCCGGGCACCGGGGAGCTGTTTTTT. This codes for CASSLKFFSPGTGELFF.

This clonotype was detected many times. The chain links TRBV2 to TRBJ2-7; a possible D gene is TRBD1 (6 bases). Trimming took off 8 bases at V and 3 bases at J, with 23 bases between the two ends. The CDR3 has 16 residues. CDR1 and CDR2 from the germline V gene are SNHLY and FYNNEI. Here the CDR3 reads CASFETGTTPGYEQYF. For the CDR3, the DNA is TGTGCCAGCTTTGAGACAGGAACGACGCCAGGCTACGAGCAGTACTTC.

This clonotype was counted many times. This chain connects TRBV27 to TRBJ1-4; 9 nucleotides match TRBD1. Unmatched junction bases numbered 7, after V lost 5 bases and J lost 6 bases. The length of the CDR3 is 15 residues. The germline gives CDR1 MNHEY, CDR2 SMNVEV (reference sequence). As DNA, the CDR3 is TGTGCCAGCAGTGCATGGACAGGGGTGGATGAAAAACTGTTTTTT. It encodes CASSAWTGVDEKLFF.

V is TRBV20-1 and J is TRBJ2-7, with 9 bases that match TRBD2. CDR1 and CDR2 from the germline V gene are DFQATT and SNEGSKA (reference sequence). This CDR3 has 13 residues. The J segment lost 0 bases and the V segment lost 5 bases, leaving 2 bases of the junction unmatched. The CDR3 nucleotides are TGCAGTGCTCGACTAGCGGCCTCCTACGAGCAGTACTTC. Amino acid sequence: CSARLAASYEQYF.

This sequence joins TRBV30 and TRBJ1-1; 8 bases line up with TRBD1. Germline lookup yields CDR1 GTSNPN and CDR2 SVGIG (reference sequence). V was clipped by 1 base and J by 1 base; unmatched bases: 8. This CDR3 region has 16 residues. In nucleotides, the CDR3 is TGTGCCTGGAGTGGTCTCCGGACAGGGTGGAACACTGAAGCTTTCTTT. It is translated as CAWSGLRTGWNTEAFF.

The CDR3 here is CASSLGRVRGYTF. DNA of the CDR3: TGTGCCAGCAGCTTAGGACGGGTTAGAGGCTACACCTTC. The gene calls are TRBV5-5 and TRBJ1-2; no clear D. Germline V gene sequence: CDR1 SGHKS, CDR2 YYEKEE (reference sequence). The CDR3 totals 13 residues. Trimming cost V 2 bases and J 8 bases, with 13 bases left between them.

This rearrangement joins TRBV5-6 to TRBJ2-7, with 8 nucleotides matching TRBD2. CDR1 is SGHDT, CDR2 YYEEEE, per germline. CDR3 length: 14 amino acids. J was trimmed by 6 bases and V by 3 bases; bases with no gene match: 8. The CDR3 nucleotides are TGTGCCAGCAGCTCGGGACTAGAACGGCTCGAGCAGTACTTC. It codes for CASSSGLERLEQYF.

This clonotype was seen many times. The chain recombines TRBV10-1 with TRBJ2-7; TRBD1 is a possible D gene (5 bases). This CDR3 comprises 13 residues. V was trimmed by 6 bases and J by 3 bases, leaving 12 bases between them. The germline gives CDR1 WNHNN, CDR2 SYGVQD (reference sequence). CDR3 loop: CASSGGANYEQYF. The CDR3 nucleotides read TGCGCCAGCAGCGGTGGGGCCAACTACGAGCAGTACTTC.

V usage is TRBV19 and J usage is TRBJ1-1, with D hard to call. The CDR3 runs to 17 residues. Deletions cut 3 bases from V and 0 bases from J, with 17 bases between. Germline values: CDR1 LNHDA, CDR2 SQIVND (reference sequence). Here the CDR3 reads CASSMSTFIGMNTEAFF. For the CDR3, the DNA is TGTGCCAGTAGTATGTCCACCTTCATTGGGATGAACACTGAAGCTTTCTTT. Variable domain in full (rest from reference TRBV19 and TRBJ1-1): DGGITQSPKYLFRKEGQNVTLSCEQNLNHDAMYWYRQDPGQGLRLIYYSQIVNDFQKGDIAEGYSVSREKKESFPLTVTSAQKNPTAFYLCASSMSTFIGMNTEAFFGQGTRLTVV.

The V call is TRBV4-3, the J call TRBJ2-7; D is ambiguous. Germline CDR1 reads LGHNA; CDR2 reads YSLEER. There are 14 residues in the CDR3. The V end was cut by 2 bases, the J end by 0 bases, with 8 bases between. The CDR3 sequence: CASSQSVVSYEQYF. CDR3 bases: TGCGCCAGCAGCCAAAGCGTGGTCTCCTACGAGCAGTACTTC.

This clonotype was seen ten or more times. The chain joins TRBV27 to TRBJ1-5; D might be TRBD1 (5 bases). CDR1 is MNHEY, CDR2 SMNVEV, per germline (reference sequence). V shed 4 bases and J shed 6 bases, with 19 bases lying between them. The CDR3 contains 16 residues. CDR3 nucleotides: TGTGCCAGCAGTTCTCTCCCGGGGGTTATTGGTCAGCCCCAGCATTTT. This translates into CASSSLPGVIGQPQHF.

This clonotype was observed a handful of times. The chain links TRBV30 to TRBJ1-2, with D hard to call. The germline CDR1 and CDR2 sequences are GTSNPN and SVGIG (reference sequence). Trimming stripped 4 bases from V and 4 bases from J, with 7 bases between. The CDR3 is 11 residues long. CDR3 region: CAWKEVYGYTF. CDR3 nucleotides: TGTGCCTGGAAGGAGGTCTATGGCTACACCTTC.

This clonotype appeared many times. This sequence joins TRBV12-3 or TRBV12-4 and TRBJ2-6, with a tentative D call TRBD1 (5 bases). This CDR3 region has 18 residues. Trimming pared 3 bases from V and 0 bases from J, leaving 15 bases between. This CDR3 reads CASSFVGLGLSGANVLTF. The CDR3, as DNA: TGTGCCAGCAGTTTTGTGGGCCTGGGGCTCTCTGGGGCCAACGTCCTGACTTTC.

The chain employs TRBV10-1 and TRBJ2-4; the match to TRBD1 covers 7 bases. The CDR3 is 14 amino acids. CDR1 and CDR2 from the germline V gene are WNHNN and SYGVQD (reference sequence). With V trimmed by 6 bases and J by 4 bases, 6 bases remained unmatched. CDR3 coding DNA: TGCGCCAGCAGCCAGGGACAGTTAAAAAACATTCAGTACTTC. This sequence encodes CASSQGQLKNIQYF.

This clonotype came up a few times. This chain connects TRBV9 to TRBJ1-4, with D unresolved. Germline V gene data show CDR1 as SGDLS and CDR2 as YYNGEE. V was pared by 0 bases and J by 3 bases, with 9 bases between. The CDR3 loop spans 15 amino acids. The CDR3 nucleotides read TGTGCCAGCAGCGTAGGGTCAGGCTCTAATGAAAAACTGTTTTTT. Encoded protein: CASSVGSGSNEKLFF. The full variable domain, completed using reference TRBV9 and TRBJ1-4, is DSGVTQTPKHLITATGQRVTLRCSPRSGDLSVYWYQQSLDQGLQFLIQYYNGEERAKGNILERFSAQQFPDLHSELNLSSLELGDSALYFCASSVGSGSNEKLFFGSGTQLSVL.

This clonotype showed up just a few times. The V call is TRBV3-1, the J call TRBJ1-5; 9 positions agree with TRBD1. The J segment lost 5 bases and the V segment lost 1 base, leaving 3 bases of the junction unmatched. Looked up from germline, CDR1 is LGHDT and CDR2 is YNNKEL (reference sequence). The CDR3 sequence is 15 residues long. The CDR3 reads CASSQGGQGYQPQHF. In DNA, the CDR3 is TGTGCCAGCAGCCAAGGGGGACAGGGTTATCAGCCCCAGCATTTT.

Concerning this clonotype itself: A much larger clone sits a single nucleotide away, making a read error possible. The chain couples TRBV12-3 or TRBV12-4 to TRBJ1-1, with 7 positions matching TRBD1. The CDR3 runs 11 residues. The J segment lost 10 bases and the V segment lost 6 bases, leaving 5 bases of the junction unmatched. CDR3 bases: TGTGCCAGCAGCCGGACAGGCTTAGCTTTCTTT. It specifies CASSRTGLAFF.

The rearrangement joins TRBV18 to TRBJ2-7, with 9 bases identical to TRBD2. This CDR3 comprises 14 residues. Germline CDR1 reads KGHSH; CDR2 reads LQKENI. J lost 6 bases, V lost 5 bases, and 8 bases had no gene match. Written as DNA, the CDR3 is TGTGCCAGCTCATCACTAGCGGGTGGGCCCGAGCAGTACTTC. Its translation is CASSSLAGGPEQYF.

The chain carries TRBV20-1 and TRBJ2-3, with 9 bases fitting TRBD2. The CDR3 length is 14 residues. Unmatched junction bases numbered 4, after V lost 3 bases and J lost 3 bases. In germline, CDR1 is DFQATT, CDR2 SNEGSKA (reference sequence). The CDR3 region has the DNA TGCAGTGCTAGGAGGCTAGCGGGGACAGATACGCAGTATTTT. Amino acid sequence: CSARRLAGTDTQYF.

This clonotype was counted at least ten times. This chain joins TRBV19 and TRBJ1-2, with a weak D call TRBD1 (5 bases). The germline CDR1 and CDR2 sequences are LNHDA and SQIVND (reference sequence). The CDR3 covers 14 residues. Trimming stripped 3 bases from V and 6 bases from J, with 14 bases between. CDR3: CASSMGTARNGYTF. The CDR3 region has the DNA TGTGCCAGTAGTATGGGGACCGCCAGGAATGGCTACACCTTC.

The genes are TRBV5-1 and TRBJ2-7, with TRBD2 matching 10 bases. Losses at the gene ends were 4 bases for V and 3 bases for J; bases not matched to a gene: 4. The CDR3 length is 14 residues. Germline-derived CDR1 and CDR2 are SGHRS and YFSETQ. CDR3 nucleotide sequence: TGCGCCAGCAGCATGGGACTAGCGTTCTACGAGCAGTACTTC. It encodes CASSMGLAFYEQYF.

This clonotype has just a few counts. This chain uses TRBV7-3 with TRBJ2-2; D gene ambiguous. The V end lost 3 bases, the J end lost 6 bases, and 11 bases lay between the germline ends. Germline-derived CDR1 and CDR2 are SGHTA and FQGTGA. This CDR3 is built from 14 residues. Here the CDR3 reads CASSFQLPPGELFF. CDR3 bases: TGTGCCAGCAGCTTCCAGCTCCCCCCCGGGGAGCTGTTTTTT.